The 18 T cell receptor beta chains in this list originate from one sample, sequenced in a study of vaccination and CD4 T cells after COVID-19 (dated by TCRdb to about 2022). Preparation of the library involved PCR. The sample was run on an Illumina iSeq 100. DNA from cultured CD4+ T cells underwent TCR sequencing with the Oncomine TCR Beta short-read assay at the Johns Hopkins FTIC core. The public reads were quality trimmed at Q25 with fastp and then assembled into clones with MiXCR by TCRdb, keeping productive beta chains. Duplicate CDR3 protein sequences are folded into a single record with the most common DNA and genes. This sample comprises about 18,000 distinct CDR3 sequences, approximately 52% of them detected only once. The top ten clones comprise around 13% of the sample. In the paper's terms, the treatment or condition label means: roughly 10-day PBMC culture with coronavirus spike peptide pools or control peptides (ViraFEST assay).

The antigens for these receptors are not known. Sequencing input: CD4+ T cells from blood, cultured in vitro. The receptors derive from a human donor who had recovered from COVID-19.

This clonotype was detected a few times. This chain uses TRBV20-1 with TRBJ2-7, with 7 bases aligning to TRBD2. The CDR3 contains 14 residues. Germline V lookup: CDR1 DFQATT, CDR2 SNEGSKA (reference sequence). V was pared by 5 bases and J by 2 bases, with 9 bases of the junction left unmatched. As DNA, the CDR3 is TGCAGTGCTCTAGAGCGGGGAGTTCCCTACGAGCAGTACTTC. It yields the protein CSALERGVPYEQYF.

The table lists this clonotype with a few counts. This chain joins TRBV2 and TRBJ2-5; the match to TRBD2 covers 11 bases. Germline CDR1 reads SNHLY; CDR2 reads FYNNEI. V was clipped by 7 bases and J by 4 bases; unmatched bases: 5. The length of the CDR3 is 14 residues. CDR3 residues: CASMLAGGGETQYF. CDR3 nucleotides: TGTGCCAGCATGCTAGCGGGAGGTGGAGAGACCCAGTACTTC.

The rearrangement links TRBV2 to TRBJ1-6; D unresolved. The CDR3 totals 15 residues. V was cut by 1 base and J by 2 bases, with 6 bases left in between. Germline V gives CDR1 SNHLY, CDR2 FYNNEI. The CDR3 sequence: CASSEGLTYNSPLHF. The CDR3 coding sequence is TGTGCCAGCAGTGAAGGTCTCACCTATAATTCACCCCTCCACTTT. Using reference TRBV2 and TRBJ1-6 for the parts outside the CDR3, the full variable domain is EPEVTQTPSHQVTQMGQEVILRCVPISNHLYFYWYRQILGQKVEFLVSFYNNEISEKSEIFDDQFSVERPDGSNFTLKIRSTKLEDSAMYFCASSEGLTYNSPLHFGNGTRLTVT.

The chain links TRBV6-1 to TRBJ2-4, with no clear D. The CDR3 runs to 15 residues. V was cut by 2 bases and J by 3 bases, with 11 bases left in between. Germline values: CDR1 MNHNS, CDR2 SASEGT. CDR3 bases: TGTGCCAGCAGTGAATCTCGTCAAGGCAAAAACATTCAGTACTTC. Encoded protein: CASSESRQGKNIQYF.

The rearrangement uses TRBV28 and TRBJ2-3; D is undetermined. CDR1 and CDR2 from the germline V gene are MDHEN and SYDVKM. V was cut by 8 bases and J by 2 bases, with 5 bases left in between. The CDR3 totals 11 residues. The CDR3 region has the DNA TGTGCCAGCTGGTCCACAGATACGCAGTATTTT. Its translation: CASWSTDTQYF.

This clonotype was recorded a few times. The chain recombines TRBV20-1 with TRBJ1-1, with D uncertain. Trimming stripped 0 bases from V and 5 bases from J, with 16 bases between. Germline loops: CDR1 DFQATT, CDR2 SNEGSKA (reference sequence). The CDR3 extends over 15 amino acids. This chain's CDR3 is CSARDESSRWTEAFF. Written as DNA, the CDR3 is TGCAGTGCTAGAGATGAGAGTAGTAGGTGGACTGAAGCTTTCTTT.

The V and J genes are TRBV2 and TRBJ2-7, with D perhaps matching TRBD1 (7 bases). V lost 6 bases and J 2 bases, leaving 14 bases between the germline ends. Germline loops: CDR1 SNHLY, CDR2 FYNNEI. CDR3 length: 14 residues. The CDR3 sequence: CASRDAGQPYEQYF. DNA of the CDR3: TGTGCCAGCAGGGACGCGGGACAGCCCTACGAGCAGTACTTC. Full variable domain (rest looked up from reference TRBV2 and TRBJ2-7): EPEVTQTPSHQVTQMGQEVILRCVPISNHLYFYWYRQILGQKVEFLVSFYNNEISEKSEIFDDQFSVERPDGSNFTLKIRSTKLEDSAMYFCASRDAGQPYEQYFGPGTRLTVT.

This clonotype is classed as large (0.1 to 1%). The rearrangement links TRBV15 to TRBJ2-1; no firm D call. V lost 0 bases and J 12 bases, leaving 12 bases between the germline ends. Per the germline V gene, CDR1 is LNHNV and CDR2 is YYDKDF (reference sequence). The CDR3 consists of 13 residues. The CDR3 DNA reads TGTGCCACCAGCAGAGATACAGCCCGCCCGCAGTTCTTC. It encodes CATSRDTARPQFF. Based on the CDR3 plus reference TRBV15 and TRBJ2-1, the full variable domain is DAMVIQNPRYQVTQFGKPVTLSCSQTLNHNVMYWYQQKSSQAPKLLFHYYDKDFNNEADTPDNFQSRRPNTSFCFLDIRSPGLGDTAMYLCATSRDTARPQFFGPGTRLTVL.

This clonotype was seen more than once but under ten times. The rearrangement uses TRBV6-1 and TRBJ1-6, with 9 bases lining up with TRBD1. Per germline, CDR1 MNHNS and CDR2 SASEGT. The CDR3 totals 15 residues. V was pared by 4 bases and J by 3 bases, with 1 base of the junction left unmatched. CDR3 sequence: CASSVGQGYNSPLHF. The CDR3 DNA follows: TGTGCCAGCAGTGTGGGACAGGGCTATAATTCACCCCTCCACTTT.

This chain links TRBV2 with TRBJ1-1; D gene unclear. Germline V lookup: CDR1 SNHLY, CDR2 FYNNEI. The CDR3 runs to 15 residues. Trimming removed 6 bases from V and 4 bases from J, with 18 bases in between. CDR3 DNA: TGTGCCAGCAGCCCTAGGGCCCTAACCGGCACTGAAGCTTTCTTT. Translated, it gives CASSPRALTGTEAFF. Full variable domain (rest looked up from reference TRBV2 and TRBJ1-1): EPEVTQTPSHQVTQMGQEVILRCVPISNHLYFYWYRQILGQKVEFLVSFYNNEISEKSEIFDDQFSVERPDGSNFTLKIRSTKLEDSAMYFCASSPRALTGTEAFFGQGTRLTVV.

The rearrangement joins TRBV18 to TRBJ2-7; D possibly corresponds to TRBD2 (6 bases). Germline CDR1 reads KGHSH; CDR2 reads LQKENI. The CDR3 totals 15 residues. V lost 2 bases and J lost 1, with 12 bases in between. CDR3 loop: CASSPGTLTSYEQYF. CDR3 nucleotide sequence: TGTGCCAGCTCACCAGGGACTCTTACTTCCTACGAGCAGTACTTC. Drawing the rest from reference TRBV18 and TRBJ2-7, the complete variable domain is NAGVMQNPRHLVRRRGQEARLRCSPMKGHSHVYWYRQLPEEGLKFMVYLQKENIIDESGMPKERFSAEFPKEGPSILRIQQVVRGDSAAYFCASSPGTLTSYEQYFGPGTRLTVT.

V is TRBV6-2 or TRBV6-3 and J is TRBJ1-2; TRBD1 might be the D (5 bases). The CDR3 runs to 15 residues. Germline CDR1 and CDR2: MNHEY and SVGEGT. Trimming took 0 bases from V and 8 from J, leaving 16 bases between them. CDR3 sequence reads: CASSYSGHRAAGYTF. For the CDR3, the DNA is TGTGCCAGCAGTTACTCCGGACACCGGGCCGCCGGCTACACCTTC.

This clonotype turned up a few times. The chain links TRBV20-1 to TRBJ1-1; 7 nucleotides match TRBD1. Germline assignment: CDR1 DFQATT and CDR2 SNEGSKA (reference sequence). V lost 3 bases, J lost 4 bases, and 11 bases stayed unmatched. The CDR3 is 15 residues long. The DNA of the CDR3 is TGCAGTGCTAGTCCGCCTGCGGCAGGGGGCACTGAAGCTTTCTTT. Amino acid sequence: CSASPPAAGGTEAFF.

The chain combines TRBV4-1 with TRBJ2-7, with D unclear. In germline, CDR1 is MGHRA, CDR2 YSYEKL. Trimming shortened V by 2 bases and J by 3 bases, and 5 bases separated the two germline ends. This CDR3 comprises 12 residues. The CDR3 DNA reads as TGCGCCAGCAGCCAATTACTCTACGAGCAGTACTTC. Residues: CASSQLLYEQYF.

The V and J genes are TRBV11-3 and TRBJ2-7; maybe TRBD1 (6 bases). This CDR3 has 14 residues. Germline CDR1 and CDR2: SGHNT and YENEEA. Trimming shortened V by 7 bases and J by 3 bases, and 16 bases separated the two germline ends. The CDR3 is CASTVGRGDYEQYF. CDR3 DNA: TGTGCCAGCACCGTCGGCAGGGGCGACTACGAGCAGTACTTC. Looking up the rest from reference TRBV11-3 and TRBJ2-7 gives the full variable domain: EAGVVQSPRYKIIEKKQPVAFWCNPISGHNTLYWYLQNLGQGPELLIRYENEEAVDDSQLPKDRFSAERLKGVDSTLKIQPAELGDSAVYLCASTVGRGDYEQYFGPGTRLTVT.

The chain combines TRBV7-2 with TRBJ2-7; D not resolved. CDR3 length: 15 residues. Trimming removed 7 bases at V and 3 bases at J, with 19 bases between. CDR1 is SGHTA, CDR2 FQGNSA, per germline. The CDR3 region is CASTLKGSTDYEQYF. In DNA form, the CDR3 reads TGTGCCAGCACCCTAAAAGGATCCACTGACTACGAGCAGTACTTC.

The V and J genes are TRBV5-1 and TRBJ1-1; TRBD1 matches at 8 bases. The V and J ends lost 5 bases and 4 bases, in that order; junction bases with no gene match: 4. The CDR3 runs 13 residues. Per the germline V gene, CDR1 is SGHRS and CDR2 is YFSETQ. The DNA of the CDR3 is TGCGCCAGCAGGAACACAGGGGGCACTGAAGCTTTCTTT. Translated: CASRNTGGTEAFF.

This sequence joins TRBV2 and TRBJ2-1; D gene ambiguous. CDR1 and CDR2 (germline): SNHLY, FYNNEI. The CDR3 has 15 amino acids. Trimming took 0 bases from V and 5 from J, leaving 11 bases between them. Written as DNA, the CDR3 is TGTGCCAGCAGTGAAGCGCTCCCGCTAAACAATGAGCAGTTCTTC. This translates into CASSEALPLNNEQFF.